The 5 T cell receptor beta chains below all came from one sample that was sequenced in a study of blood T cells in healthy people across ages. The use of a sample-barcoded 5' primer and a J-beta primer mix characterized a second PCR of roughly 6 to 11 cycles. Using its own MiXCR run on the 5' RACE reads, TCRdb lists one record per CDR3 protein. The data hold 650,000 to 700,000 distinct CDR3 sequences, with 40% to 65% observed a single time. The sample taken for sequencing was blood. The receptors come from a woman older than 75 in good health.

This clonotype was recorded at least ten times. The V call is TRBV20-1, the J call TRBJ2-7, with D tentatively TRBD1 or TRBD2 (5 bases each). The CDR3 loop spans 15 amino acids. V dropped 1 base and J dropped 0 bases, with 13 bases sitting between them. The germline V gene encodes CDR1 DFQATT and CDR2 SNEGSKA (reference sequence). CDR3 amino acids: CSARGHSDSSYEQYF. CDR3 nucleotide sequence: TGCAGTGCTAGAGGGCATAGCGACAGCTCCTACGAGCAGTACTTC.

This clonotype was recorded a few times. J is TRBJ2-7 and V is TRBV20-1; no clear D gene. The length of the CDR3 is 12 residues. Trimming removed 6 bases from V and 3 bases from J, with 12 bases in between. Looked up from germline, CDR1 is DFQATT and CDR2 is SNEGSKA (reference sequence). The CDR3 sequence: CSAEARYYEQYF. For the CDR3, the DNA is TGCAGTGCAGAAGCCCGGTACTACGAGCAGTACTTC.

This clonotype is a singleton in its sample. V and J are TRBV29-1 and TRBJ2-3; TRBD2 agrees at 8 bases. CDR1 is SQVTM and CDR2 is ANQGSEA in the germline V gene. The J segment lost 0 bases and the V segment lost 6 bases, leaving 8 bases of the junction unmatched. This CDR3 is built from 15 residues. The CDR3 reads CSVWGGGGSTDTQYF. CDR3 sequence (DNA): TGCAGCGTCTGGGGGGGCGGGGGGAGCACAGATACGCAGTATTTT.

V gene TRBV6-5 combines with J gene TRBJ2-5, with a possible D match to TRBD1 (5 bases). The closer fit of TRBJ2-7 to the DNA end suggests the J call may be wrong. The CDR3 is 14 amino acids. Germline CDR1 is MNHEY and CDR2 is SVGAGI. The CDR3 here is CASSYKGVPYEQYF. As DNA, the CDR3 is TGTGCCAGCAGTTACAAAGGGGTCCCCTACGAGCAGTACTTC.

The chain is built from TRBV6-1 and TRBJ1-1, with 8 bases that match TRBD1. In germline, CDR1 is MNHNS, CDR2 SASEGT. The CDR3 runs 14 residues. Trimming at V came to 6 bases and at J to 1 base, leaving 4 bases not matched to a gene. The CDR3 DNA reads as TGTGCCAGCAGGGGACAGGCGCAGAACACTGAAGCTTTCTTT. Amino acids: CASRGQAQNTEAFF.